The T cell receptor beta chain described here comes from a study of blood T cell repertoires in COVID-19 (dated by TCRdb to the early 2020s). Study-wide context: Samples covering the acute and convalescent phases of COVID-19 were provided by collaborators in the United States, Italy and Spain. Nearly every sample came with metadata listing a de-identified subject ID, COVID-19 status, age in years and sex. The material from the prospective study consisted of cDNA or gDNA derived from T cells, B-cell-depleted T cells, or PBMCs. Subjects who had been exposed to COVID-19, were actively infected with it, or had recovered from it provided the deeply sampled blood TCRbeta repertoires that made up the dataset. Where HLA class I and class II types were available, the types were taken from metadata supplied by the sample provider, not from assay-based typing. The samples were drawn from the first 160 participants of the ongoing ImmuneRACE study and from under 1,500 subjects provided by 6 global collaborators. A freely available public database, intended as a resource for researchers studying the immune response to SARS-CoV-2, is where the repertoires were released. The research as a whole found: The amount of clinical and demographic metadata varied by source and participant and was provided uncurated.

TCRbeta CDR3 regions were amplified from genomic DNA by means of the immunoSEQ Assay, a bias-controlled multiplex PCR. The source study handled its data this way. Nucleated cell counts per sample were estimated from amplification of reference gene primers within the assay. To quantify the absolute abundance of each unique TCRbeta CDR3 rearrangement, sequence reads were collapsed and filtered. For each sample, productive Simpson clonality was calculated by taking the square root of Simpson's diversity index across productive rearrangements. TCRdb took over this immuneACCESS table, retaining in-frame rearrangements with V and J assigned. Such tables are incomplete; in checked studies, under half of the missing clones stem from an unresolved V gene, and the remainder is unexplained. The DNA gave D and trimming, while V, J and clone size come from that table. The sample has about 190,000 clones on record, roughly 90% of them singletons. The ten top clones hold 1.5% to 2% of the sample.

Collaborating institutions collected whole blood in K2EDTA tubes following their own protocols. Collaborator samples were shipped for TCRbeta analysis as frozen whole blood, isolated PBMCs, or DNA extracted from either sample type. Germline trimming amounts to 7 bases on V and 4 bases on J, with 9 as the count of junction bases outside the gene matches. According to the germline V gene (reference sequence), CDR1 reads SEHNR and CDR2 reads FQNEAQ. From the cysteine up to the phenylalanine, the CDR3 has a length of 15 residues. Only the CDR3 region is kept as DNA, spanning 45 bases read in frame from base 1. Points on this clone: No antigen is known for it. No base quality information exists; no much larger clone differs at one position.

The source material was peripheral blood. The sequence joins TRBV7-9 to TRBJ2-1, and TRBD2 aligns with 8 junction nucleotides. This sequence originates from a man aged 18-30 years with active or convalescent COVID-19. The bases read TGTGCCAGCACCATTTCGGGGGGGACTTACAATGAGCAGTTCTTC. Its translation reads: CASTISGGTYNEQFF. Here the CDR3 is joined to the reference TRBV7-9 and TRBJ2-1 genes, and the full variable domain is: DTGVSQNPRHKITKRGQNVTFRCDPISEHNRLYWYRQTLGQGPEFLTYFQNEAQLEKSRLLSDRFSAERPKGSFSTLEIQRTEQGDSAMYLCASTISGGTYNEQFFGPGTRLTVL.